Below, 25 T cell receptor beta chains from the same sample are listed, as sequenced in a study of cytomegalovirus exposure and HLA in healthy donors. The PCR was carried out with 60 Vbeta primers and 13 Jbeta primers. Data came from immunoSEQ multiplex PCR; TCRdb stores just in-frame clones and leaves some out. The sample contains roughly 140,000 clones, around a tenth of which appear only once. The sample was PBMCs. These receptors were obtained from a male donor in good health and CMV-seronegative.

The rearrangement uses TRBV10-3 and TRBJ2-7, with TRBD1 matching over 7 bases. Germline trimming cut 6 bases from V and 3 bases from J; bases unmatched to any gene: 5. Germline values: CDR1 ENHRY, CDR2 SYGVKD. The CDR3 contains 13 residues. CDR3 residues: CAISNPGGYEQYF. The CDR3 coding sequence is TGTGCCATCAGCAATCCAGGGGGCTACGAGCAGTACTTC.

This chain links TRBV29-1 with TRBJ2-3; D is possibly TRBD2 (6 bases). The CDR3 sequence is 13 residues long. Germline CDR1 is SQVTM and CDR2 is ANQGSEA. The V end lost 4 bases, the J end lost 3 bases, and 11 bases lay between the germline ends. The CDR3 spells CSVVVGGTDTQYF. The CDR3 DNA follows: TGCAGCGTTGTGGTGGGAGGAACAGATACGCAGTATTTT.

This clone was counted a few times. The chain has TRBV27 and TRBJ2-2; perhaps TRBD2 as D (7 bases). The V gene's germline CDR1 is MNHEY and CDR2 SMNVEV (reference sequence). Trimming left V 0 bases short and J 7 bases short, with 21 bases between. CDR3 length equals 18 residues. The CDR3 loop reads CASSLSFGGGVLRGELFF. The CDR3 DNA reads TGTGCCAGCAGTTTATCGTTCGGAGGGGGGGTTCTCCGCGGGGAGCTGTTTTTT.

CDR3 in amino acids: CASSLLSGQNYGYTF. For the CDR3, the DNA is TGTGCCAGCAGTTTATTGTCGGGACAAAACTATGGCTACACCTTC. The V and J genes are TRBV28 and TRBJ1-2, with D possibly being TRBD1 (6 bases). The CDR3 loop spans 15 amino acids. V lost 1 base, J lost 2 bases, and 11 bases lay in between. Germline lookup yields CDR1 MDHEN and CDR2 SYDVKM.

This clone turned up a few times. The chain uses TRBV28 and TRBJ1-2; 8 nucleotides agree with TRBD1. Germline-derived CDR1 and CDR2 are MDHEN and SYDVKM. The CDR3 contains 15 residues. J lost 8 bases, V lost 3 bases, and 11 bases had no gene match. The CDR3 coding sequence is TGTGCCAGCAGTTTCAGGGGGCCCATAAGAGGAGGCTACACCTTC. Translated, it gives CASSFRGPIRGGYTF.

The genes are TRBV10-3 and TRBJ2-7; D remains unclear. Germline V gene sequence: CDR1 ENHRY, CDR2 SYGVKD. The CDR3 has 13 residues. Trimming left V 6 bases short and J 1 base short, with 10 bases between. CDR3 in amino acids: CAIRTADSYEQYF. The CDR3, as DNA: TGTGCCATCAGAACTGCGGATTCCTACGAGCAGTACTTC.

The chain combines TRBV9 with TRBJ1-2, with D unclear. CDR3 length: 14 residues. The germline CDR1 and CDR2 sequences are SGDLS and YYNGEE. Trimming cost V 0 bases and J 7 bases, with 13 bases left between them. This CDR3 reads CASSVARMGGGYTF. CDR3 sequence (DNA): TGTGCCAGCAGCGTAGCCAGGATGGGTGGTGGCTACACCTTC.

The V and J genes are TRBV5-8 and TRBJ1-5; tentatively, D is TRBD1 (5 bases). V was clipped by 5 bases and J by 2 bases, with 11 bases between them. This CDR3 comprises 14 residues. The germline V gene has CDR1 SGHTS and CDR2 YDEGEE. The DNA of the CDR3 is TGTGCCAGCAGGGGAAGGGGCCGCAATCAGCCCCAGCATTTT. Protein sequence: CASRGRGRNQPQHF.

The chain carries TRBV30 and TRBJ2-1; possibly TRBD2 for D (6 bases). Looked up from germline, CDR1 is GTSNPN and CDR2 is SVGIG (reference sequence). The CDR3 length is 16 residues. The ends were cut back, 0 bases at V and 1 base at J, with 13 bases in the middle. The DNA of the CDR3 is TGTGCCTGGAGTGTACGGGGGACTGAGTCCTACAATGAGCAGTTCTTC. Amino acids: CAWSVRGTESYNEQFF. The full variable domain, completed using reference TRBV30 and TRBJ2-1, is SQTIHQWPATLVQPVGSPLSLECTVEGTSNPNLYWYRQAAGRGLQLLFYSVGIGQISSEVPQNLSASRPQDRQFILSSKKLLLSDSGFYLCAWSVRGTESYNEQFFGPGTRLTVL.

This chain connects TRBV28 to TRBJ2-7, with a tentative D call TRBD1 (7 bases). Germline lookup yields CDR1 MDHEN and CDR2 SYDVKM. The CDR3 has 15 residues. The V gene lost 7 bases and the J gene lost 2 bases, with 18 bases spanning the gap. The CDR3 reads CASTGVQGGTYEQYF. The CDR3 DNA reads TGTGCCAGCACCGGCGTGCAGGGGGGAACCTACGAGCAGTACTTC.

In its sample, this clone was seen a few times. V usage is TRBV5-1 and J usage is TRBJ2-7, with 7 bases matching TRBD2. In germline, CDR1 is SGHRS, CDR2 YFSETQ. The CDR3 is 14 amino acids. Trimming at V came to 8 bases and at J to 3 bases, leaving 11 bases not matched to a gene. The CDR3 region is CASLSGAPNYEQYF. The CDR3 bases are TGCGCCAGTTTAAGCGGGGCCCCCAACTACGAGCAGTACTTC.

The chain combines TRBV5-4 with TRBJ2-7; tentative D call: TRBD1 (6 bases). This CDR3 has 13 amino acids. The germline gives CDR1 SGHNT, CDR2 YYREEE (reference sequence). V lost 4 bases, J lost 3 bases, and 11 bases lay in between. CDR3 sequence (DNA): TGTGCCAGCAGCCTTGACAGGCGCTACGAGCAGTACTTC. This codes for CASSLDRRYEQYF.

This clone was counted between two and nine times. The gene calls are TRBV14 and TRBJ2-6, with TRBD1 matching over 9 bases. V dropped 4 bases and J dropped 4; count of bases not matched to a gene: 5. Germline CDR1 and CDR2: SGHDN and FVKESK. This CDR3 region has 16 residues. CDR3 DNA: TGTGCCAGCAGCCGGGACAGGGTGTTCGGGGCCAACGTCCTGACTTTC. Translated: CASSRDRVFGANVLTF.

V is TRBV25-1 and J is TRBJ2-5; D remains unclear. Germline CDR1 MGHDK, CDR2 SYGVNS. The CDR3 is made up of 11 amino acids. V was trimmed by 4 bases and J by 11 bases, leaving 11 bases between them. The CDR3 sequence: CASSVGSQQYF. CDR3 bases: TGTGCCAGCAGTGTTGGGTCACAGCAGTACTTC.

In its sample, this clone was seen a few times. The rearrangement links TRBV6-5 to TRBJ2-3, with 10 bases matching TRBD1. This CDR3 is built from 14 residues. Germline CDR1 MNHEY, CDR2 SVGAGI. With 5 bases clipped from V and 6 bases from J, the junction kept 5 bases outside the gene matches. The DNA for the CDR3 is TGTGCCAGCAGTAGGGACAGGGGAGGGGATACGCAGTATTTT. Encoded protein: CASSRDRGGDTQYF.

The V and J genes are TRBV4-3 and TRBJ2-7; 7 nucleotides agree with TRBD1. The CDR3 totals 15 residues. Germline V gives CDR1 LGHNA, CDR2 YSLEER. V was pared by 0 bases and J by 3 bases, with 5 bases of the junction left unmatched. CDR3 coding DNA: TGCGCCAGCAGCCAAGATAAGGGGACAGTCTACGAGCAGTACTTC. Its translation: CASSQDKGTVYEQYF.

This clone was detected a few times. Distinct nucleotide sequences in the sample also encode this CDR3. This CDR3 is CASSLGQGSSGNTIYF. In nucleotides, the CDR3 is TGTGCCAGCAGCTTAGGTCAGGGGTCCTCTGGAAACACCATATATTTT. This chain links TRBV5-4 with TRBJ1-3; perhaps TRBD1 as D (6 bases). This CDR3 is built from 16 residues. V shed 2 bases and J shed 0 bases, with 12 bases lying between them. CDR1 is SGHNT, CDR2 YYREEE, per germline (reference sequence).

This clone was detected only a few times. The V and J genes are TRBV29-1 and TRBJ2-5; D is possibly TRBD2 (6 bases). The CDR3 has 17 residues. Germline V lookup: CDR1 SQVTM, CDR2 ANQGSEA. V gave up 3 bases and J gave up 0 bases, with 20 bases separating them. CDR3 nucleotide sequence: TGCAGCGTTGAGAGGACGGCGGGACGAAATTACCAAGAGACCCAGTACTTC. Translated: CSVERTAGRNYQETQYF.

This clone occurred a few times. The chain links TRBV5-1 to TRBJ2-7; D is possibly TRBD1 (5 bases). Germline V gene lookup returns CDR1 SGHRS and CDR2 YFSETQ. Trimming left V 4 bases short and J 3 bases short, with 8 bases between. CDR3 length equals 12 residues. This chain's CDR3 is CASSQQGYEQYF. The CDR3 DNA reads TGCGCCAGCAGCCAGCAGGGCTACGAGCAGTACTTC. The full variable domain, rest sourced from reference TRBV5-1 and TRBJ2-7, is KAGVTQTPRYLIKTRGQQVTLSCSPISGHRSVSWYQQTPGQGLQFLFEYFSETQRNKGNFPGRFSGRQFSNSRSEMNVSTLELGDSALYLCASSQQGYEQYFGPGTRLTVT.

This chain links TRBV19 with TRBJ1-1, with TRBD1 matching 9 bases. The CDR3 is made up of 13 amino acids. The V and J ends lost 7 bases and 10 bases, in that order; junction bases with no gene match: 10. CDR1 LNHDA and CDR2 SQIVND come from the germline V gene (reference sequence). CDR3 protein: CASTTRTGVRAFF. The CDR3 DNA is TGTGCCAGTACCACTAGGACAGGGGTTCGAGCTTTCTTT.

V is TRBV5-4 and J is TRBJ1-4, with a possible D match to TRBD1 (6 bases). The CDR3 totals 15 residues. V lost 1 base, J lost 3 bases, and 10 bases lay in between. Germline-derived CDR1 and CDR2 are SGHNT and YYREEE (reference sequence). The CDR3 coding sequence is TGTGCCAGCAGCTTGATGGGGGCGTCTAATGAAAAACTGTTTTTT. The encoded protein is CASSLMGASNEKLFF.

This rearrangement joins TRBV19 to TRBJ1-4; no reliable D call. The CDR3 covers 15 residues. Germline V gives CDR1 LNHDA, CDR2 SQIVND (reference sequence). Trimming removed 9 bases at V and 2 bases at J, with 16 bases between. CDR3 region: CASQNRRATNEKLFF. The CDR3 nucleotides read TGTGCCAGCCAGAATAGGAGGGCGACTAATGAAAAACTGTTTTTT. Filled out from reference TRBV19 and TRBJ1-4, the complete variable domain reads DGGITQSPKYLFRKEGQNVTLSCEQNLNHDAMYWYRQDPGQGLRLIYYSQIVNDFQKGDIAEGYSVSREKKESFPLTVTSAQKNPTAFYLCASQNRRATNEKLFFGSGTQLSVL.

The gene calls are TRBV5-1 and TRBJ1-1; D unclear. The CDR3 runs to 14 residues. The V end lost 0 bases, the J end lost 4 bases, and 10 bases lay between the germline ends. Germline CDR1 reads SGHRS; CDR2 reads YFSETQ. The CDR3 protein is CASSLDGSSTEAFF. CDR3 DNA: TGCGCCAGCAGCTTGGACGGGTCGAGCACTGAAGCTTTCTTT.

The chain uses TRBV7-9 and TRBJ1-1; D is unresolved. The germline V gene encodes CDR1 SEHNR and CDR2 FQNEAQ (reference sequence). V was shortened by 5 bases and J by 1 base, with 11 bases between the two germline ends. This CDR3 has 14 amino acids. The CDR3: CASSPPGPNTEAFF. The CDR3, as DNA: TGTGCCAGCAGCCCTCCGGGTCCGAACACTGAAGCTTTCTTT.

This clone was detected only a few times. The V and J genes are TRBV2 and TRBJ2-2; 7 bases match TRBD1. V was pared by 7 bases and J by 5 bases, with 7 bases of the junction left unmatched. The CDR3 spans 14 residues. The germline V gene encodes CDR1 SNHLY and CDR2 FYNNEI. The CDR3 reads CASISEQGTGELFF. The CDR3 nucleotides are TGTGCCAGCATCAGCGAACAGGGGACCGGGGAGCTGTTTTTT.